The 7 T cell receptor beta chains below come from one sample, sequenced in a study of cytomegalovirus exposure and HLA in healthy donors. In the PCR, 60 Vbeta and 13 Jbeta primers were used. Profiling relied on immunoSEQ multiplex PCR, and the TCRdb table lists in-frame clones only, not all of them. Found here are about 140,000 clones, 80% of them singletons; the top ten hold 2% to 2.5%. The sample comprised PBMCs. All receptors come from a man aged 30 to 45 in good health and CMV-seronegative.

In DNA form, the CDR3 reads TGTGCCACCAGCGCGGGACGGCTTAGCAATCAGCCCCAGCATTTT. This translates into CATSAGRLSNQPQHF. The genes are TRBV15 and TRBJ1-5; a weak D match, TRBD1 (5 bases). Trimming took 5 bases from V and 0 from J, leaving 11 bases between them. The CDR3 is 15 amino acids. Per germline, CDR1 LNHNV and CDR2 YYDKDF (reference sequence).

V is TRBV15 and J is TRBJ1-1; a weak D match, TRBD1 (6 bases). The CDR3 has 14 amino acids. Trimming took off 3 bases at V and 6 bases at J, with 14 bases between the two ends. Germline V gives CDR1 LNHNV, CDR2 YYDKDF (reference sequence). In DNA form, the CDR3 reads TGTGCCACCAGCAGGCCCAACAGGGCACCTGAAGCTTTCTTT. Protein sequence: CATSRPNRAPEAFF.

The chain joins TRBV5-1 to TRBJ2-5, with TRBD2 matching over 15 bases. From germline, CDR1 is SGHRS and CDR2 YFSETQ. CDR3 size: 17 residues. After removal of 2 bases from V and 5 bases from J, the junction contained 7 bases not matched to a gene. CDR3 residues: CASSFQGLAGGRETQYF. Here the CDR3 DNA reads TGCGCCAGCAGCTTTCAGGGACTAGCGGGAGGACGGGAGACCCAGTACTTC.

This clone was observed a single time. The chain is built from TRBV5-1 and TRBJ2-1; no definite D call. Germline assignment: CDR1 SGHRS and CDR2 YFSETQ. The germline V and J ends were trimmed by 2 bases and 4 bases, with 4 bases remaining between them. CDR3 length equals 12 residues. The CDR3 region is CASSFSYNEQFF. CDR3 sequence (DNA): TGCGCCAGCAGCTTTTCGTACAATGAGCAGTTCTTC.

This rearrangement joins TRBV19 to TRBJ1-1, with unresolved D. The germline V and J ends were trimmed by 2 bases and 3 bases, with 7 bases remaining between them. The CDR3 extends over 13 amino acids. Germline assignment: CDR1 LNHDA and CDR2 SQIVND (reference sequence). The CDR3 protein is CASSISRDTEAFF. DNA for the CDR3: TGTGCCAGTAGTATAAGTCGGGACACTGAAGCTTTCTTT.

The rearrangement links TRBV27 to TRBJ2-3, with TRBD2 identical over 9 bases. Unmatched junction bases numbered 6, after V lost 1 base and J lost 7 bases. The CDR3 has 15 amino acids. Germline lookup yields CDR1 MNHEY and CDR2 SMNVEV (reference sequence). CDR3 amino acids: CASSLYSGRDNTQYF. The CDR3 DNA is TGTGCCAGCAGTTTATATAGCGGGAGAGATAATACGCAGTATTTT.

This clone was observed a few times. DNA for the CDR3: TGCGCCAGCAGCTTGGGGGGACAGGGGACCTACGAGCAGTACTTC. Protein sequence: CASSLGGQGTYEQYF. This rearrangement joins TRBV5-1 to TRBJ2-7; 10 bases agree with TRBD1. V shed 0 bases and J 2 bases; nucleotides not matched to a gene: 2. The CDR3 extends over 15 amino acids. Germline loops: CDR1 SGHRS, CDR2 YFSETQ.